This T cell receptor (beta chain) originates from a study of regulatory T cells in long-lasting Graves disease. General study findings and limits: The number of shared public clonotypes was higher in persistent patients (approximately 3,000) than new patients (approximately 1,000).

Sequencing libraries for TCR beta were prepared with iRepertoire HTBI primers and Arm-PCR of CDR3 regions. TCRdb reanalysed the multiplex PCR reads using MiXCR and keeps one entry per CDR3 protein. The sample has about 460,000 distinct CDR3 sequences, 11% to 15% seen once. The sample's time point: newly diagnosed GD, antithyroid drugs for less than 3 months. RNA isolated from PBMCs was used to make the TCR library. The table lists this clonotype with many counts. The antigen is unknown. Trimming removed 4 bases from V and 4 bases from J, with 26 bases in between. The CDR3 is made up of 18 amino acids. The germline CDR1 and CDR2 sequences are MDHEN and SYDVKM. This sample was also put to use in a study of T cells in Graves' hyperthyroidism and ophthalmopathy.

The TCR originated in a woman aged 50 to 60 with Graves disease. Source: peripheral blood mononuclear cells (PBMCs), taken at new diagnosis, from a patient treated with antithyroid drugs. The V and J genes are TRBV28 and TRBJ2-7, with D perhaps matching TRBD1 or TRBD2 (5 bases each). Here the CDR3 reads CASSYRNPGPDGVYEQYF. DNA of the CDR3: TGTGCCAGCAGTTACCGGAATCCGGGACCGGATGGGGTATACGAGCAGTACTTC.